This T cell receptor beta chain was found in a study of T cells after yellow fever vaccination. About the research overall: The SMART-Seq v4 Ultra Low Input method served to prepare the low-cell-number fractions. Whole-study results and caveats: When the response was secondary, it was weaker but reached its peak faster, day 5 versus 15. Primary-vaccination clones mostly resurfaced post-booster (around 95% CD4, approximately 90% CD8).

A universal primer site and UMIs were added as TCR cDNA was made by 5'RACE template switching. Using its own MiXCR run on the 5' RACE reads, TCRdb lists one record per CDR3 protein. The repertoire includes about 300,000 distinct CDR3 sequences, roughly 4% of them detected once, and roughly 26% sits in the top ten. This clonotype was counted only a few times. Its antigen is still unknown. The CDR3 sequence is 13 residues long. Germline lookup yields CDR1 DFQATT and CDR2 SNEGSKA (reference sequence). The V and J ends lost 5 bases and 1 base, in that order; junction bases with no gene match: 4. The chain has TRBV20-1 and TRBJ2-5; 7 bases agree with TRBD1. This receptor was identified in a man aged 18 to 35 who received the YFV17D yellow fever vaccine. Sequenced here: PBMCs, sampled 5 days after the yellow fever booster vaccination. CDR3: CSAAGGGQETQYF. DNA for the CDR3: TGCAGTGCTGCAGGGGGTGGCCAAGAGACCCAGTACTTC.